This T cell receptor beta chain derives from a study of T cell responses to AZD1222 COVID-19 vaccine. Method: immunoSEQ multiplex PCR; TCRdb's copy keeps in-frame clones and lacks some. Among about 120,000 clones listed, around nine tenths were seen once. The study's findings and limits: Clonal diversity may have been underestimated in mostly white British donors. Only a handful of individuals given AZD1222 were seropositive at baseline.

Remarks on this clone: The target antigen is unknown.

The origin of this receptor is an adult in good health. Source: peripheral blood, taken on day 0 of AZD1222 vaccination.

The CDR3 here is CASSEGYYGYTF. The CDR3 nucleotides are TGTGCCAGCAGCGAGGGTTACTATGGCTACACCTTC. The chain uses TRBV12-3 or TRBV12-4 and TRBJ1-2; no definite D call. Trimming removed 6 bases at V and 3 bases at J, with 8 bases between. CDR3 length: 12 amino acids.